These 20 T cell receptor beta chains originate from one sample sequenced in a study of blood T cell repertoires in COVID-19. Sequencing used immunoSEQ multiplex PCR; TCRdb keeps in-frame clones, though not all of them. The sample yields 200,000 to 250,000 clones, about 83% seen once. The sample was peripheral blood. These receptors were obtained from a young woman with COVID-19, enrolled during active disease.

J is TRBJ2-3 and V is TRBV2; D unclear. The CDR3 runs 11 residues. V was cut by 6 bases and J by 6 bases, with 7 bases left in between. Germline loops: CDR1 SNHLY, CDR2 FYNNEI. The CDR3 DNA reads as TGTGCCAGCAGAGGCAGGGATACGCAGTATTTT. This encodes CASRGRDTQYF.

This sequence joins TRBV7-2 and TRBJ2-3; 13 bases agree with TRBD2. V lost 4 bases and J lost 4; bases outside the gene matches: 5. The CDR3 is made up of 16 amino acids. The germline CDR1 and CDR2 sequences are SGHTA and FQGNSA. This chain's CDR3 is CASSSTSGGAPDTQYF. The CDR3 DNA sequence: TGTGCCAGCAGCTCTACTAGCGGGGGGGCTCCAGATACGCAGTATTTT.

V is TRBV7-2 and J is TRBJ2-2; tentative D call: TRBD1 (5 bases). Trimming took 3 bases from V and 5 from J, leaving 10 bases between them. The CDR3 consists of 14 residues. The germline V gene encodes CDR1 SGHTA and CDR2 FQGNSA. The CDR3 region is CASSLVQATGELFF. For the CDR3, the DNA is TGTGCCAGCAGCTTGGTACAGGCTACCGGGGAGCTGTTTTTT.

This chain uses TRBV9 with TRBJ1-2, with 8 nucleotides matching TRBD1. The CDR3 runs 16 residues. V was pared by 0 bases and J by 4 bases, with 8 bases of the junction left unmatched. The germline gives CDR1 SGDLS, CDR2 YYNGEE. As DNA, the CDR3 is TGTGCCAGCAGCGTAGGAGAAGGACAGGGCGTCTATGGCTACACCTTC. Residues: CASSVGEGQGVYGYTF.

This rearrangement joins TRBV4-3 to TRBJ2-5; perhaps TRBD1 as D (5 bases). Germline V lookup: CDR1 LGHNA, CDR2 YSLEER. There are 16 residues in the CDR3. Trimming left V 1 base short and J 5 bases short, with 17 bases between. Here the CDR3 reads CASSQGGGGPGETQYF. CDR3 nucleotide sequence: TGCGCCAGCAGCCAAGGGGGCGGCGGCCCGGGCGAGACCCAGTACTTC.

This clone has just a few counts. This sequence joins TRBV7-2 and TRBJ1-5, with a weak D call TRBD1 (5 bases). Trimming took 6 bases from V and 5 from J, leaving 14 bases between them. Germline V gene sequence: CDR1 SGHTA, CDR2 FQGNSA. CDR3 size: 14 residues. This CDR3 reads CASSQRGGDQPQHF. In DNA, the CDR3 is TGTGCCAGCAGTCAGCGAGGAGGGGATCAGCCCCAGCATTTT.

To note about this clone: The same CDR3 also results from other DNA sequences found in this sample. This sequence joins TRBV5-1 and TRBJ1-1; maybe TRBD1 (5 bases). Germline lookup yields CDR1 SGHRS and CDR2 YFSETQ. This CDR3 has 13 amino acids. V lost 0 bases and J 3 bases, leaving 6 bases between the germline ends. The CDR3 coding sequence is TGCGCCAGCAGCTTGGTAGGGGACACTGAAGCTTTCTTT. This translates into CASSLVGDTEAFF.

This clone was seen more than once but under ten times. CDR3 region: CASSEAWGLGQETQYF. The CDR3 region has the DNA TGTGCCAGCAGTGAAGCATGGGGACTAGGCCAAGAGACCCAGTACTTC. The chain uses TRBV6-1 and TRBJ2-5; 8 bases line up with TRBD2. The CDR3 is 16 residues long. Germline V gene lookup returns CDR1 MNHNS and CDR2 SASEGT. After removal of 0 bases from V and 1 base from J, the junction contained 4 bases not matched to a gene.

V gene TRBV6-4 combines with J gene TRBJ2-1; the match to TRBD2 covers 9 bases. V shed 7 bases and J 8 bases; nucleotides not matched to a gene: 9. The CDR3 covers 14 residues. CDR1 is MRHNA and CDR2 is SNTAGT in the germline V gene. Here the CDR3 reads CASKVGGGADEQFF. CDR3 nucleotides: TGTGCCAGCAAGGTGGGCGGGGGGGCCGATGAGCAGTTCTTC.

The chain recombines TRBV5-6 with TRBJ1-5, with 10 nucleotides matching TRBD1. The CDR3 spans 16 residues. Germline V gene lookup returns CDR1 SGHDT and CDR2 YYEEEE. The junction had 4 bases not matched to a gene; V was cut back by 0 bases and J by 4 bases. CDR3: CASSLGTGGINQPQHF. CDR3 coding DNA: TGTGCCAGCAGCTTGGGGACAGGGGGAATAAATCAGCCCCAGCATTTT.

This clone was recorded only once. This chain uses TRBV7-9 with TRBJ2-1, with 9 bases aligning to TRBD1. This CDR3 spans 15 amino acids. Germline lookup yields CDR1 SEHNR and CDR2 FQNEAQ (reference sequence). The ends lost 5 bases at V and 10 bases at J; junction bases unmatched: 12. CDR3 nucleotides: TGTGCCAGCAGCGCCTCGGCACAGGGGGCGCGGGAGCAGTTCTTC. This gives the protein CASSASAQGAREQFF.

The J gene is TRBJ2-7, the V gene TRBV19; D ambiguous. The CDR3 extends over 13 amino acids. Trimming removed 1 base at V and 1 base at J, with 5 bases between. Germline V gives CDR1 LNHDA, CDR2 SQIVND (reference sequence). CDR3 DNA sequence: TGTGCCAGTAGTATAGCCAGTTCCTACGAGCAGTACTTC. Protein sequence: CASSIASSYEQYF.

This chain joins TRBV7-2 and TRBJ1-1; a weak D match, TRBD1 (6 bases). CDR1 is SGHTA and CDR2 is FQGNSA in the germline V gene. This CDR3 is built from 16 residues. The germline V and J ends were trimmed by 4 bases and 8 bases, with 23 bases remaining between them. CDR3 residues: CASSSRWGRGFGEAFF. CDR3 DNA: TGTGCCAGCAGCTCGAGATGGGGCAGGGGATTTGGGGAAGCTTTCTTT.

The chain recombines TRBV27 with TRBJ2-1; 7 nucleotides align to TRBD2. This CDR3 region has 12 residues. V lost 5 bases, J lost 15 bases, and 10 bases stayed unmatched. CDR1 MNHEY and CDR2 SMNVEV come from the germline V gene (reference sequence). The CDR3 loop is CASSPPLGGTFF. CDR3 coding DNA: TGTGCCAGCAGTCCCCCCCTCGGGGGGACGTTCTTC.

The V gene is TRBV9, the J gene TRBJ2-1, with TRBD2 identical over 8 bases. The CDR3 covers 16 residues. Germline V gene lookup returns CDR1 SGDLS and CDR2 YYNGEE. The ends lost 4 bases at V and 0 bases at J; junction bases unmatched: 6. For the CDR3, the DNA is TGTGCCAGCAGCCCCCAAAGCGGGAGCTCCTACAATGAGCAGTTCTTC. It translates to CASSPQSGSSYNEQFF.

The J gene is TRBJ1-6, the V gene TRBV7-8; D may be TRBD1 (5 bases). Germline CDR1 and CDR2: SGHVS and FQNEAQ. Deletions cut 0 bases from V and 5 bases from J, with 5 bases between. CDR3 length equals 14 residues. CDR3: CASSLAGDNSPLHF. CDR3 bases: TGTGCCAGCAGCTTAGCAGGGGATAATTCACCCCTCCACTTT.

V is TRBV7-3 and J is TRBJ2-3, with D hard to call. Per the germline V gene, CDR1 is SGHTA and CDR2 is FQGTGA. V was shortened by 2 bases and J by 2 bases, with 8 bases between the two germline ends. The CDR3 loop spans 14 amino acids. CDR3 bases: TGTGCCAGCAGCTTAGCTGCGCACACAGATACGCAGTATTTT. Translation: CASSLAAHTDTQYF.

The genes are TRBV2 and TRBJ1-1; D possibly corresponds to TRBD1 (5 bases). The V gene lost 9 bases and the J gene lost 5 bases, with 16 bases spanning the gap. The CDR3 length is 13 residues. CDR1 SNHLY and CDR2 FYNNEI come from the germline V gene. CDR3 amino acids: CASKTWGGTEAFF. CDR3 bases: TGTGCCAGTAAAACGTGGGGGGGAACTGAAGCTTTCTTT.

The chain links TRBV3-1 (or the pseudogene TRBV3-2) to TRBJ2-7; no reliable D call. V lost 0 bases and J 1 base, leaving 7 bases between the germline ends. Germline V gene data show CDR1 as LGHDT and CDR2 as YNNKEL (reference sequence). The CDR3 is 14 residues long. CDR3 loop: CASSQDGRSYEQYF. The CDR3 region has the DNA TGTGCCAGCAGCCAAGATGGCAGATCCTACGAGCAGTACTTC.

The chain couples TRBV7-9 to TRBJ1-2, with a weak D call TRBD1 (6 bases). This CDR3 has 17 amino acids. V was clipped by 5 bases and J by 0 bases, with 19 bases between them. Germline V CDR1 and CDR2: SEHNR, FQNEAQ (reference sequence). CDR3 residues: CASSRTGYPPANYGYTF. The CDR3 DNA reads TGTGCCAGCAGCCGTACAGGGTACCCTCCAGCTAACTATGGCTACACCTTC.